The 18 T cell receptor beta chains listed next were all sequenced from one sample in a study of Ad26.COV2.S vaccination and SARS-CoV-2 variants (dated by TCRdb to 2020 to 2023). The sample's treatment or condition label is to be understood as: some 20 received Ad26.COV2.S at low or high dose, single or two shots; roughly 5 received placebo; per-sample allocation not given. For vaccine and placebo recipients, repertoires were sequenced using samples collected on day 63 after the first injection. Libraries were made using the immunoSEQ multiplex PCR assay. TCRdb provides this immuneACCESS table in a form limited to in-frame rearrangements. Some clones are lacking; in checked studies, under half of them reflect an unresolved V gene, and why the rest are absent is not known. The table for this sample lists about 400,000 clones; 89% of them were counted only once. Around 1.9% of the sample goes to the ten largest clones.

The sample consisted of peripheral blood, taken in a trial of Ad26.COV2.S vaccine versus placebo. Source of these receptors: a person aged 18 to 59 who received the Ad26.COV2.S COVID-19 vaccine or a placebo.

The chain couples TRBV3-1 (or the pseudogene TRBV3-2) to TRBJ2-5; unclear D gene. Trimming removed 1 base at V and 2 bases at J, with 11 bases between. Germline-derived CDR1 and CDR2 are LGHDT and YNNKEL (reference sequence). This CDR3 comprises 15 residues. CDR3 in amino acids: CASSQGGRWQETQYF. The CDR3 DNA sequence: TGTGCCAGCAGCCAAGGGGGTAGGTGGCAAGAGACCCAGTACTTC.

This clone occurred a few times. V gene TRBV28 combines with J gene TRBJ1-5; D ambiguous. Germline assignment: CDR1 MDHEN and CDR2 SYDVKM. V was clipped by 6 bases and J by 0 bases, with 12 bases between them. This CDR3 contains 15 residues. The chain's CDR3 is CASRGHGDSNQPQHF. As DNA, the CDR3 is TGTGCCAGCAGGGGCCATGGGGATAGCAATCAGCCCCAGCATTTT. The variable domain in full, completed from reference TRBV28 and TRBJ1-5, reads DVKVTQSSRYLVKRTGEKVFLECVQDMDHENMFWYRQDPGLGLRLIYFSYDVKMKEKGDIPEGYSVSREKKERFSLILESASTNQTSMYLCASRGHGDSNQPQHFGDGTRLSIL.

The chain carries TRBV20-1 and TRBJ2-3; a possible D gene is TRBD2 (5 bases). V lost 6 bases and J lost 4, with 8 bases in between. Germline CDR1 DFQATT, CDR2 SNEGSKA (reference sequence). CDR3 length: 11 residues. The CDR3 loop is CSAPRADTQYF. For the CDR3, the DNA is TGCAGTGCCCCGAGGGCAGATACGCAGTATTTT.

A few counts support this clone. The chain combines TRBV29-1 with TRBJ2-1; no clear D. Deletions cut 1 base from V and 5 bases from J, with 6 bases between. The CDR3 consists of 12 residues. The germline CDR1 and CDR2 sequences are SQVTM and ANQGSEA. The DNA of the CDR3 is TGCAGCGTTGAAGTGAGAGACAATGAGCAGTTCTTC. This translates into CSVEVRDNEQFF.

The V call is TRBV7-2, the J call TRBJ2-7; D unclear. This CDR3 is built from 12 residues. Looked up from germline, CDR1 is SGHTA and CDR2 is FQGNSA. Trimming cost V 5 bases and J 7 bases, with 12 bases left between them. In nucleotides, the CDR3 is TGTGCCAGCAGCCGACCGTTTGGAGAGCAGTACTTC. This translates into CASSRPFGEQYF.

In this sample, this clone turned up a few times. This chain links TRBV6-5 with TRBJ2-1; D remains unclear. The germline gives CDR1 MNHEY, CDR2 SVGAGI. Trimming took off 2 bases at V and 2 bases at J, with 4 bases between the two ends. CDR3 length: 13 residues. The CDR3: CASSYTPYNEQFF. The CDR3 nucleotides are TGTGCCAGCAGTTACACCCCCTACAATGAGCAGTTCTTC.

The rearrangement joins TRBV2 to TRBJ2-2; maybe TRBD2 (7 bases). V lost 0 bases and J 4 bases, leaving 9 bases between the germline ends. The CDR3 covers 15 residues. Germline loops: CDR1 SNHLY, CDR2 FYNNEI. The CDR3 here is CASSEARGGTGELFF. For the CDR3, the DNA is TGTGCCAGCAGTGAAGCAAGGGGGGGCACCGGGGAGCTGTTTTTT.

This clone was seen more than once but under ten times. This sequence joins TRBV4-1 and TRBJ1-5; D gene unclear. The CDR3 totals 15 residues. In germline, CDR1 is MGHRA, CDR2 YSYEKL. With 1 base removed from V and 7 bases from J, the gap between germline ends came to 14 bases. Here the CDR3 DNA reads TGCGCCAGCAGCCAAGGCGCCGGCCGCACGCAGCCCCAGCATTTT. Amino acids: CASSQGAGRTQPQHF.

This clone was observed a handful of times. The chain combines TRBV25-1 with TRBJ2-1; 10 bases match TRBD2. This CDR3 spans 17 amino acids. With 4 bases clipped from V and 5 bases from J, the junction kept 11 bases outside the gene matches. Per germline, CDR1 MGHDK and CDR2 SYGVNS. The CDR3 region has the DNA TGTGCCAGCAGTGGCCCGAGGACTAGCGGAACGGACAATGAGCAGTTCTTC. Translating it yields CASSGPRTSGTDNEQFF.

V is TRBV5-4 and J is TRBJ2-2; TRBD1 matches at 8 bases. The CDR3 loop spans 16 amino acids. The trim removed 3 bases at V and 3 bases at J, leaving 7 bases unmatched. CDR1 SGHNT and CDR2 YYREEE come from the germline V gene (reference sequence). CDR3: CASSSMTQGDTGELFF. CDR3 nucleotide sequence: TGTGCCAGCAGCTCGATGACACAGGGGGACACCGGGGAGCTGTTTTTT.

This sequence joins TRBV5-1 and TRBJ2-1; no reliable D call. In germline, CDR1 is SGHRS, CDR2 YFSETQ. This CDR3 spans 16 amino acids. The germline V and J ends were trimmed by 0 bases and 0 bases, with 10 bases remaining between them. The CDR3 region is CASSLDGTSSYNEQFF. CDR3 in DNA: TGCGCCAGCAGCTTGGACGGCACGAGCTCCTACAATGAGCAGTTCTTC.

Regarding this clone: Germline and junction disagree at one end, which may indicate a read error. The chain has TRBV28 and TRBJ2-7, with TRBD2 matching over 12 bases. CDR1 is MDHEN and CDR2 is SYDVKM in the germline V gene. There are 13 residues in the CDR3. Here the CDR3 reads CAGSSSGRATQYF. The CDR3 bases are TGTGCCGGCAGTTCTAGCGGGAGGGCAACCCAGTACTTC.

This clone occurred a few times. The chain uses TRBV3-1 (or the pseudogene TRBV3-2) and TRBJ2-7; TRBD2 matches 8 bases. Losses at the gene ends were 0 bases for V and 2 bases for J; bases not matched to a gene: 3. This CDR3 has 15 amino acids. CDR1 and CDR2 (germline): LGHDT, YNNKEL (reference sequence). This CDR3 reads CASSQDPGRAYEQYF. CDR3 in DNA: TGTGCCAGCAGCCAAGACCCCGGGAGGGCCTACGAGCAGTACTTC.

This sequence joins TRBV10-3 and TRBJ1-5; a weak D match, TRBD1 (5 bases). Germline loops: CDR1 ENHRY, CDR2 SYGVKD. The CDR3 loop spans 13 amino acids. Trimming pared 6 bases from V and 7 bases from J, leaving 13 bases between. CDR3: CAISPQGNQPQHF. The CDR3 region has the DNA TGTGCCATCAGCCCTCAGGGAAACCAGCCCCAGCATTTT.

The chain uses TRBV13 and TRBJ2-1; the match to TRBD2 covers 7 bases. V shed 0 bases and J 0 bases; nucleotides not matched to a gene: 2. Germline-derived CDR1 and CDR2 are PRHDT and FYEKMQ (reference sequence). The CDR3 runs to 16 residues. CDR3 sequence reads: CASSLGLADSYNEQFF. For the CDR3, the DNA is TGTGCCAGCAGCTTAGGCCTAGCGGACTCCTACAATGAGCAGTTCTTC. The whole variable domain, filled in from reference TRBV13 and TRBJ2-1, reads AAGVIQSPRHLIKEKRETATLKCYPIPRHDTVYWYQQGPGQDPQFLISFYEKMQSDKGSIPDRFSAQQFSDYHSELNMSSLELGDSALYFCASSLGLADSYNEQFFGPGTRLTVL.

This chain links TRBV3-1 (or the pseudogene TRBV3-2) with TRBJ2-2; 8 bases match TRBD2. Germline V CDR1 and CDR2: LGHDT, YNNKEL (reference sequence). V gave up 0 bases and J gave up 1 base; unmatched junction bases: 4. The CDR3 is 17 residues long. CDR3 amino acids: CASSQDRGGQNTGELFF. DNA of the CDR3: TGTGCCAGCAGCCAAGATCGGGGGGGCCAGAACACCGGGGAGCTGTTTTTT.

Here the CDR3 DNA reads TGCGCCAGCAGCGCCGGACTAGCGGGAGGAAAGGATACGCAGTATTTT. Protein product: CASSAGLAGGKDTQYF. This chain joins TRBV5-1 and TRBJ2-3; 14 nucleotides agree with TRBD2. Trimming at V came to 4 bases and at J to 6 bases, leaving 7 bases not matched to a gene. The germline V gene encodes CDR1 SGHRS and CDR2 YFSETQ. This CDR3 spans 16 amino acids.

J is TRBJ2-2 and V is TRBV19; D might be TRBD2 (6 bases). Germline V gene lookup returns CDR1 LNHDA and CDR2 SQIVND (reference sequence). The CDR3 is 17 residues long. Trimming stripped 9 bases from V and 1 base from J, with 21 bases between. The DNA for the CDR3 is TGTGCCAGCAACCCGGCCGGAGGGCCTAGGAACACCGGGGAGCTGTTTTTT. Its protein is CASNPAGGPRNTGELFF.